The 2 T cell receptor beta chains below were found in one sample sequenced in a study of regulatory T cells in long-lasting Graves disease. This sample's time point: newly diagnosed GD, antithyroid drugs for less than 3 months. From PBMCs, RNA was extracted and then used to make the TCR library. Relying on iRepertoire HTBI primers and Arm-PCR of CDR3 regions, the team built TCR beta libraries. TCRdb re-derived calls from the multiplex PCR reads in MiXCR, one entry per CDR3 protein. The sample has about 530,000 distinct CDR3 sequences, about 16% seen once. These data were likewise used in another study, on T cells in Graves' hyperthyroidism and ophthalmopathy.

The sequences come from peripheral blood mononuclear cells (PBMCs), collected at new diagnosis, from a patient treated with antithyroid drugs. Receptors were obtained from a woman aged 40-65 years with Graves disease.

This clonotype was recorded at least ten times. J is TRBJ1-3 and V is TRBV6-1, with D perhaps TRBD1 (6 bases). The germline V gene has CDR1 MNHNS and CDR2 SASEGT. This CDR3 has 14 residues. V was pared by 6 bases and J by 7 bases, with 16 bases between. CDR3 coding DNA: TGTGCCAGCAGGCAAGGGGGTATACGGAACACCATATATTTT. It yields the protein CASRQGGIRNTIYF.

This chain links TRBV29-1 with TRBJ2-4; 9 bases fit TRBD2. Germline CDR1 and CDR2: SQVTM and ANQGSEA. The CDR3 has 12 residues. With V trimmed by 5 bases and J by 13 bases, 9 bases remained unmatched. The CDR3 sequence is CSVRAGGPHQYF. In DNA, the CDR3 is TGCAGCGTTCGAGCGGGGGGTCCCCACCAGTACTTC.